Described below is a single T cell receptor (beta chain) sequence and its context. This clone was seen a few times. Its antigen is still unknown. No quality values exist for individual bases; no much larger clone is one base distant. These data originate in a study of beta chain features in type 1 diabetes (dated 2018 in TCRdb). For context, the study as a whole: Mean age, gender distribution, total cell number and subset yield were not different between patients and healthy donors. Naive and central memory subsets were obtained from all 30 or so donors, but regulatory and stem cell-like memory subsets were isolated from only 8 patients and roughly eight healthy donors. Across all samples, approximately 100 million sorted cells were examined, and cell number per subset correlated strongly with RNA yield. In the study, recently diagnosed type 1 diabetes patients and matched healthy donors were compared on the TCRB repertoires of their sorted circulating CD4+ T cell subsets. Broader findings and caveats from the paper: At VDJ recombination sites, patients with type 1 diabetes made fewer insertions and deleted more nucleotides, a pattern implying thymic rearrangement abnormalities. Sequencing cDNA rather than genomic DNA could over-represent highly expressing activated cells, although activation and CD3 levels did not differ between groups. Shorter templates might be favored by PCR, yet because patient and control samples were amplified and corrected together, any such skew would affect both groups equally. A moderate but significant shortening of TCRB CDR3 length was observed in type 1 diabetes patients in all four CD4+ subsets. The naive, central memory and regulatory TCRB repertoires appeared to resemble one another more closely among patients than among healthy donors. Only small numbers of individuals were included in the HLA sub-analyses, which left unresolved whether HLA type had any influence on TCRB rearrangement.

V is pruned by 5 bases and J by 8 bases, leaving 16 bases of the junction without a gene match. Taken from the germline V gene (reference sequence), the CDR1 and CDR2 loops are MNHNY and SVGAGI. From the cysteine up to the phenylalanine, the CDR3 has a length of 16 residues. Only the CDR3 portion is preserved as DNA: 48 bases, with reading frame beginning at the first base. The High Capacity cDNA Reverse Transcription Kit was used to reverse transcribe all of the isolated RNA, meaning that expressed TCRB transcripts were what got sequenced. Naive, central memory and regulatory T cell samples underwent deep immunoSEQ sequencing, averaging approximately 3.5 million total reads per sample. After sorted cells were lysed in RLT buffer, RNA was extracted with DNase-treated RNeasy Micro or Mini kits, with the choice depending on cell number. To prevent cross-contamination, every cell subset was processed on its own, while patient and healthy donor samples were processed together. Using the immunoSEQ multiplex PCR, TCRB sequences were amplified from cDNA into 87-bp fragments spanning the CDR3 region. Sequencing of the amplicons was done on the Illumina HiSeq platform. Regarding the original processing steps: PCR bias was corrected computationally using synthetic template baselines, and reads within Hamming distance 2 were collapsed, with unmergeable singletons discarded. Reads were aligned to IMGT to assign V, D and J genes, CDR3 length, and insertions or deletions at six rearrangement sites. Within each subset, clonotype counts were normalized to sorted cell number, after which true diversity and Gini coefficients were computed with the tcR R package. The overlap coefficient, calculated on TCRB nucleotide sequences, was used to measure repertoire sharing. TCRdb took over this immuneACCESS table, retaining in-frame rearrangements with V and J assigned. Such tables are incomplete; in checked studies, under half of the missing clones stem from an unresolved V gene, and the remainder is unexplained. V and J calls and clone size are given by that table; D and trimming were obtained from the DNA. In this sample the table shows roughly 160,000 clones, roughly 8% of which occur a single time. The ten most abundant clones make up around 0.5% of the sample.

A single peripheral blood draw of around 120 mL on average was collected from each donor into heparinised tubes. A BD FACSAria II was used to sort naive, central memory, regulatory and stem cell-like memory CD4+ T cells with a panel that included CD45RO, CCR7, CD25, CD127, CD95 and CD27. A purity above 98% was achieved for all sorted populations. Right away, PBMCs were isolated by Lymphoprep density gradient centrifugation and were stained directly, with no culture step. To minimize batch effects, samples were stained and sorted in pairs, one healthy donor with one patient per experiment. The TCR originated in a woman in her late teens or twenties with type 1 diabetes. The chain joins TRBV6-6 to TRBJ1-2, and 8 junctional nucleotides match TRBD1. What was sequenced was central memory CD4+ T cells from blood. DNA sequence: TGTGCCAGCAGTCGACAAGGACAGGGTAATCTGTGGGGCTACACCTTC. It translates to CASSRQGQGNLWGYTF.